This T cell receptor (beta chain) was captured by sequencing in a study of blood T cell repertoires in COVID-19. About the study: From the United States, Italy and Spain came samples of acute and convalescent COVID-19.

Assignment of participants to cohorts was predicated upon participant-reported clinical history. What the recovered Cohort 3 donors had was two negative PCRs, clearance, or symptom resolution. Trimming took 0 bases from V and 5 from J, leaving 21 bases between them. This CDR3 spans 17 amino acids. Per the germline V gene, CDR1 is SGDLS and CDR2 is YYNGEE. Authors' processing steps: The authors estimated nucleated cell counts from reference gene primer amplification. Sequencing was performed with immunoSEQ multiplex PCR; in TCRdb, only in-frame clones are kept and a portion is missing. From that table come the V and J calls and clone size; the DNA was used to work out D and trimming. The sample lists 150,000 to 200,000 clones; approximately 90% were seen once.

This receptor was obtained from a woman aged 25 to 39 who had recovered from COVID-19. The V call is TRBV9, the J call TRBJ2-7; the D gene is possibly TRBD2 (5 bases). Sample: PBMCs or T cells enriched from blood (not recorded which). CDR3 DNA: TGTGCCAGCAGCGTAGAAAGTAGCGCAATTTACCCCCACGAGCAGTACTTC. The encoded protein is CASSVESSAIYPHEQYF.